The 11 T cell receptor beta chains in this list originate from one sample, sequenced in a study of cytomegalovirus exposure and HLA in healthy donors (dated by TCRdb to 2016 to 2017). To prepare the library, the immunoSEQ multiplex PCR assay was applied. For the multiplex PCR, a mixture combining 60 forward primers for TCR Vbeta segments and 13 reverse primers for TCR Jbeta segments was used. Entries here come from immuneACCESS through TCRdb and include only in-frame sequences with V and J called. Some clones fail to appear in such tables; in the studies checked, an unresolved V gene covers under half of the shortfall, and the cause of the remainder is unknown. This sample comprises about 98,000 clones, around 72% of them detected only once. The top ten constitute approximately 2% of the sample. The sequenced material came from PBMCs. The receptors were sampled from a male donor in good health and CMV-seronegative.

This clone was detected a few times. CDR3 sequence: CASSYPRQGGYEQYF. The CDR3 region has the DNA TGTGCCAGCAGTTACCCAAGACAGGGGGGATACGAGCAGTACTTC. This chain joins TRBV6-6 and TRBJ2-7, with 9 bases matching TRBD1. Losses at the gene ends were 2 bases for V and 4 bases for J; bases not matched to a gene: 6. Germline V CDR1 and CDR2: MNHNY, SVGAGI (reference sequence). The CDR3 is made up of 15 amino acids.

Only one count was recorded for this clone. This chain connects TRBV9 to TRBJ2-7, with D tentatively TRBD1 (5 bases). V was clipped by 0 bases and J by 0 bases, with 10 bases between them. Germline-derived CDR1 and CDR2 are SGDLS and YYNGEE. This CDR3 has 15 residues. The CDR3 DNA reads as TGTGCCAGCAGCGTAGCCCCCCAGGGCTCCTACGAGCAGTACTTC. As protein: CASSVAPQGSYEQYF.

This clone was seen a handful of times. CDR3 DNA: TGTGCCATCAGTGACGGACTTGGCAGGGGCTCCTACGAGCAGTACTTC. Protein: CAISDGLGRGSYEQYF. The chain combines TRBV10-3 with TRBJ2-7, with D possibly being TRBD1 (6 bases). Trimming took 3 bases from V and 0 from J, leaving 15 bases between them. This CDR3 has 16 residues. Germline assignment: CDR1 ENHRY and CDR2 SYGVKD.

V usage is TRBV21-1 and J usage is TRBJ1-2; TRBD1, as called in the table, went unchecked against the DNA. TRBV21-1 is tagged as a pseudogene. CDR3 length: 16 amino acids. DNA for the CDR3: TGTGCCAGCAGCAAATGTTGTCACAGATTTAACTATGGCTACACCTTC. Its protein is CASSKCCHRFNYGYTF.

The chain carries TRBV10-1 and TRBJ1-2, with D uncertain. The CDR3 runs to 13 residues. The V and J ends lost 5 bases and 0 bases respectively, with 7 bases between them. Per the germline V gene, CDR1 is WNHNN and CDR2 is SYGVQD (reference sequence). The CDR3 reads CASSLLANYGYTF. CDR3 bases: TGCGCCAGCAGTCTTTTAGCTAACTATGGCTACACCTTC.

J is TRBJ1-6 and V is TRBV6-5; D remains unclear. Looked up from germline, CDR1 is MNHEY and CDR2 is SVGAGI. Between the trimmed V and J ends, which lost 5 bases and 9 bases, there was a span of 8 bases. This CDR3 spans 12 amino acids. Here the CDR3 reads CASSLPSSPLHF. In DNA, the CDR3 is TGTGCCAGCAGTCTACCGTCTTCACCCCTCCACTTT.

The chain employs TRBV5-6 and TRBJ2-5; D might be TRBD1 (5 bases). The V end was cut by 6 bases, the J end by 0 bases, with 9 bases between. The CDR3 is made up of 13 amino acids. Germline lookup yields CDR1 SGHDT and CDR2 YYEEEE. As DNA, the CDR3 is TGTGCCAGCAACCCAGGGCACCAAGAGACCCAGTACTTC. It translates to CASNPGHQETQYF.

This clone has only a few counts. The chain uses TRBV4-2 and TRBJ1-1, with D possibly being TRBD1 (6 bases). This CDR3 is 14 amino acids long. Germline values: CDR1 LGHNA, CDR2 YNFKEQ. V was clipped by 0 bases and J by 4 bases, with 9 bases between them. This chain's CDR3 is CASSQDPGATEAFF. CDR3 nucleotides: TGTGCCAGCAGCCAAGATCCAGGGGCCACTGAAGCTTTCTTT.

This clone was observed a handful of times. The rearrangement links TRBV5-6 to TRBJ2-5, with TRBD2 identical over 7 bases. V was pared by 1 base and J by 3 bases, with 6 bases of the junction left unmatched. The CDR3 consists of 15 residues. In germline, CDR1 is SGHDT, CDR2 YYEEEE. The CDR3 loop reads CASSLRLADEETQYF. For the CDR3, the DNA is TGTGCCAGCAGCTTGAGGCTAGCGGATGAAGAGACCCAGTACTTC.

This clone was detected only a few times. Written as DNA, the CDR3 is TGTGCCACGTATCCGAGACTCGCCACGGGTGAGCAGTTCTTC. Residues: CATYPRLATGEQFF. The V and J genes are TRBV10-3 and TRBJ2-1; D call uncertain. There are 14 residues in the CDR3. Germline V CDR1 and CDR2: ENHRY, SYGVKD. Deletions cut 10 bases from V and 9 bases from J, with 22 bases between.

This sequence joins TRBV7-9 and TRBJ2-7; perhaps TRBD2 as D (6 bases). The CDR3 spans 13 residues. The V gene lost 5 bases and the J gene lost 3 bases, with 11 bases spanning the gap. The V gene's germline CDR1 is SEHNR and CDR2 FQNEAQ (reference sequence). The CDR3 coding sequence is TGTGCCAGCAGCCAGGGACTGAACTACGAGCAGTACTTC. It translates to CASSQGLNYEQYF.